Presented here are 8 T cell receptor beta chains from one specimen sequenced in a study of blood T cell repertoires in COVID-19. The assay was immunoSEQ multiplex PCR, and TCRdb's table has in-frame clones only and misses some. The sample carries a few hundred thousand clones, approximately 90% recorded once. Specimen: PBMCs or T cells enriched from blood (not recorded which). The receptors come from a woman between 18 and 29 years old who had recovered from COVID-19.

In this sample, this clone turned up a few times. This sequence joins TRBV6-5 and TRBJ1-5; 9 bases align to TRBD1. J lost 6 bases, V lost 8 bases, and 5 bases had no gene match. The CDR3 extends over 13 amino acids. Germline loops: CDR1 MNHEY, CDR2 SVGAGI. CDR3 sequence reads: CASEDRGAQPQHF. As DNA, the CDR3 is TGTGCCAGCGAGGACAGGGGAGCTCAGCCCCAGCATTTT.

This rearrangement joins TRBV12-5 to TRBJ1-2, with a weak D call TRBD1 (5 bases). V lost 5 bases, J lost 14 bases, and 24 bases lay in between. There are 14 residues in the CDR3. The germline V gene encodes CDR1 LGHNT and CDR2 FRNRAP. The CDR3 DNA reads as TGTGCTAGTGGTCCCGACAGTTTATCCCCCCCTCCGACCTTC. Its protein is CASGPDSLSPPPTF.

This CDR3 is CAWGEGVGGPDQPQHF. DNA of the CDR3: TGTGCCTGGGGGGAAGGGGTAGGGGGCCCCGATCAGCCCCAGCATTTT. The chain carries TRBV30 and TRBJ1-5, with TRBD1 matching 7 bases. The length of the CDR3 is 16 residues. The junction had 15 bases not matched to a gene; V was cut back by 5 bases and J by 5 bases. Per germline, CDR1 GTSNPN and CDR2 SVGIG (reference sequence).

The chain links TRBV19 to TRBJ2-7; 7 bases align to TRBD2. Germline V gene data show CDR1 as LNHDA and CDR2 as SQIVND (reference sequence). V shed 8 bases and J 2 bases; nucleotides not matched to a gene: 18. The CDR3 is made up of 17 amino acids. CDR3 region: CASGGGSTLSDPYEQYF. The CDR3 DNA is TGTGCCAGTGGCGGGGGTAGTACACTTTCAGACCCCTACGAGCAGTACTTC.

The chain has TRBV2 and TRBJ2-7, with D perhaps matching TRBD1 (5 bases). This CDR3 has 14 residues. Germline assignment: CDR1 SNHLY and CDR2 FYNNEI. Trimming removed 3 bases from V and 0 bases from J, with 9 bases in between. DNA for the CDR3: TGTGCCAGCAGTGAGCAGGGCACCTCCTACGAGCAGTACTTC. Residues: CASSEQGTSYEQYF.

The V call is TRBV19, the J call TRBJ2-1; 10 bases match TRBD2. Germline CDR1 reads LNHDA; CDR2 reads SQIVND (reference sequence). V lost 7 bases, J lost 5 bases, and 8 bases stayed unmatched. The CDR3 contains 15 residues. The CDR3: CASTLLGLADNEQFF. The CDR3 DNA follows: TGTGCCAGTACCTTATTAGGACTAGCGGACAATGAGCAGTTCTTC.

The chain joins TRBV5-5 to TRBJ1-5; no definite D call. Per germline, CDR1 SGHKS and CDR2 YYEKEE (reference sequence). V lost 3 bases and J 4 bases, leaving 17 bases between the germline ends. The CDR3 has 16 residues. CDR3 bases: TGTGCCAGCAGCTCGGACCCCCCGGGGATGAATCAGCCCCAGCATTTT. It specifies CASSSDPPGMNQPQHF.

This chain joins TRBV2 and TRBJ1-1; 10 nucleotides align to TRBD1. Unmatched junction bases numbered 5, after V lost 6 bases and J lost 1 base. Germline values: CDR1 SNHLY, CDR2 FYNNEI. CDR3 size: 15 residues. CDR3 amino acids: CASRVDRGGNTEAFF. CDR3 DNA sequence: TGTGCCAGCAGGGTGGACAGGGGGGGGAACACTGAAGCTTTCTTT.